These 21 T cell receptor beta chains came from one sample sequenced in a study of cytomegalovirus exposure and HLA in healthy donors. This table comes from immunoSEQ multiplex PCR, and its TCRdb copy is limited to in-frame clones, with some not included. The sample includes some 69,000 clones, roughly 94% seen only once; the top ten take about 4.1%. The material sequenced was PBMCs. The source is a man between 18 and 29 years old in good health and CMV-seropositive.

CDR3 nucleotides: TGTGCCTGGAAGGCTCCAGGAGGCGCCGGGTATGGCAATCAGCCCCAGCATTTT. It encodes CAWKAPGGAGYGNQPQHF. This sequence joins TRBV30 and TRBJ1-5; no clear D gene. V shed 4 bases and J shed 2 bases, with 24 bases lying between them. CDR3 length equals 18 residues. The germline CDR1 and CDR2 sequences are GTSNPN and SVGIG (reference sequence). The full variable domain, rest sourced from reference TRBV30 and TRBJ1-5, is SQTIHQWPATLVQPVGSPLSLECTVEGTSNPNLYWYRQAAGRGLQLLFYSVGIGQISSEVPQNLSASRPQDRQFILSSKKLLLSDSGFYLCAWKAPGGAGYGNQPQHFGDGTRLSIL.

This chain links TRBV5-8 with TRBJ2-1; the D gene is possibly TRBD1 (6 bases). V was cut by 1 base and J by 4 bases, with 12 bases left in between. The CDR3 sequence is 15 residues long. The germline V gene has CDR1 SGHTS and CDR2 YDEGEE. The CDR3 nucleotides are TGTGCCAGCAGCTTGAGTACAGGGTTATACAATGAGCAGTTCTTC. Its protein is CASSLSTGLYNEQFF.

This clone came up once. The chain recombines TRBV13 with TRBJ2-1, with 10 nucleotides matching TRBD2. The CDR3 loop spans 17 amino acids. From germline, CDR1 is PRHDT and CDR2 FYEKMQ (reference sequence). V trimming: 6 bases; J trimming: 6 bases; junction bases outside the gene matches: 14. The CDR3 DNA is TGTGCCAGCAGACCTGTACGGGGGAGCGGGAGGGCCAATGAGCAGTTCTTC. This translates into CASRPVRGSGRANEQFF.

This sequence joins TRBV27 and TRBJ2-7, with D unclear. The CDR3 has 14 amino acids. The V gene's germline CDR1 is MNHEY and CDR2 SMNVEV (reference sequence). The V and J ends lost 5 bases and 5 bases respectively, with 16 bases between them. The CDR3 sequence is CASSEHPLLHEQYF. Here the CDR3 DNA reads TGTGCCAGCAGTGAGCACCCCCTACTTCACGAGCAGTACTTC.

Here the CDR3 DNA reads TGTGCCAGCAGTCCGTTTGCGAACACAGATACGCAGTATTTT. This translates into CASSPFANTDTQYF. The rearrangement uses TRBV27 and TRBJ2-3; D not certain. The CDR3 length is 14 residues. The V gene lost 5 bases and the J gene lost 2 bases, with 11 bases spanning the gap. The germline V gene encodes CDR1 MNHEY and CDR2 SMNVEV (reference sequence).

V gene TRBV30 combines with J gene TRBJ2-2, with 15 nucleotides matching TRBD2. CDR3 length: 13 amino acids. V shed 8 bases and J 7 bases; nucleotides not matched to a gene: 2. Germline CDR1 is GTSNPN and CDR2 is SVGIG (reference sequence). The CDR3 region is CAGLAGGGGELFF. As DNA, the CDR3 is TGTGCCGGACTAGCGGGAGGGGGCGGGGAGCTGTTTTTT.

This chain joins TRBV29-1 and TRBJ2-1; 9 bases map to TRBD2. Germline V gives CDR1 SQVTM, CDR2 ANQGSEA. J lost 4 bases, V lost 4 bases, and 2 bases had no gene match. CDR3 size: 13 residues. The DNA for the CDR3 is TGCAGCGTTGGACTAGCGGATTACAATGAGCAGTTCTTC. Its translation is CSVGLADYNEQFF.

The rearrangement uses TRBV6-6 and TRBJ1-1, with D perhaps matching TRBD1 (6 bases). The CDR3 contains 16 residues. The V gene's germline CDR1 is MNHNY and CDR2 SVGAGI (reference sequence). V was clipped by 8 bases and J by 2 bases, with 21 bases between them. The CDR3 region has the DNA TGTGCCAGCCTTCATGTACCCGGGACACCTAACACTGAAGCTTTCTTT. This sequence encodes CASLHVPGTPNTEAFF.

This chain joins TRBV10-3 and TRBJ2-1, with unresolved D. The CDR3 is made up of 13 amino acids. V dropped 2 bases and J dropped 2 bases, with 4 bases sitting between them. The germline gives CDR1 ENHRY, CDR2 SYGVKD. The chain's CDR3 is CAISEGAYNEQFF. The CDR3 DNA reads TGTGCCATCAGTGAGGGAGCCTACAATGAGCAGTTCTTC.

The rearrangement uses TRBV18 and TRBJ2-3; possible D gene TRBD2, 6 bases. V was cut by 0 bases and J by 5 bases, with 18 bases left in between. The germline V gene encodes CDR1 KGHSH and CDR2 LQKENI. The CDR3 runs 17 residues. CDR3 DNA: TGTGCCAGCTCACCACCGTACACTAGCAAGGAGCGAGATACGCAGTATTTT. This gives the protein CASSPPYTSKERDTQYF.

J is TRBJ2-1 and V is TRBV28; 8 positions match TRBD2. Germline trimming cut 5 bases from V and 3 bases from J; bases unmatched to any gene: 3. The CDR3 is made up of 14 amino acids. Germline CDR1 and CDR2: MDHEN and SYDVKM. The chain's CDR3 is CASSRLAGYNEQFF. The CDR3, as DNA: TGTGCCAGCAGTCGGCTAGCGGGCTACAATGAGCAGTTCTTC.

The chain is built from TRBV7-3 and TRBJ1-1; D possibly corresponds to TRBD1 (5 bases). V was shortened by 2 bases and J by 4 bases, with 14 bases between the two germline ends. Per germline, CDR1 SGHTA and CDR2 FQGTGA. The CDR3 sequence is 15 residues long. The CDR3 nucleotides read TGTGCCAGCAGCTTAGGAAAGGGGTTCAGCACTGAAGCTTTCTTT. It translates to CASSLGKGFSTEAFF.

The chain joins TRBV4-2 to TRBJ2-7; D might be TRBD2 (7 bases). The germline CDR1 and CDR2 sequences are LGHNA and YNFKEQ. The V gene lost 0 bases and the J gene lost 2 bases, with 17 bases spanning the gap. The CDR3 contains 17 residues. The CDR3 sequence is CASSQDEGGKAPYEQYF. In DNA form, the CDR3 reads TGTGCCAGCAGCCAAGATGAGGGGGGGAAGGCCCCCTACGAGCAGTACTTC.

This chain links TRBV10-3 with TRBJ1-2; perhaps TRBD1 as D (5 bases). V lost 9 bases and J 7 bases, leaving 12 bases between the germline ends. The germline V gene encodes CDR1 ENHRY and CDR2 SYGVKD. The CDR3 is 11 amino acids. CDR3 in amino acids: CAIPGGTGYTF. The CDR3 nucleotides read TGTGCCATTCCGGGGGGGACTGGCTACACCTTC.

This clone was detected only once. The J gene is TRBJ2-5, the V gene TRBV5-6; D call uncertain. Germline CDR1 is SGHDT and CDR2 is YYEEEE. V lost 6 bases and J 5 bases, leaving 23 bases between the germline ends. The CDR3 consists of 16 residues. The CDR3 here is CASTLHVGGIGETQYF. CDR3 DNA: TGTGCCAGCACCCTTCACGTAGGCGGAATTGGGGAGACCCAGTACTTC. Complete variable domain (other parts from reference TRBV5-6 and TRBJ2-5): DAGVTQSPTHLIKTRGQQVTLRCSPKSGHDTVSWYQQALGQGPQFIFQYYEEEERQRGNFPDRFSGHQFPNYSSELNVNALLLGDSALYLCASTLHVGGIGETQYFGPGTRLLVL.

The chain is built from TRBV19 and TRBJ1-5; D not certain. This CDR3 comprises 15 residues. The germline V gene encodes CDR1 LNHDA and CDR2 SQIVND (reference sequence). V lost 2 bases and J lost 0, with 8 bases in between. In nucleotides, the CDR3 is TGTGCCAGTAGTATACAGCACTATAGCAATCAGCCCCAGCATTTT. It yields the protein CASSIQHYSNQPQHF.

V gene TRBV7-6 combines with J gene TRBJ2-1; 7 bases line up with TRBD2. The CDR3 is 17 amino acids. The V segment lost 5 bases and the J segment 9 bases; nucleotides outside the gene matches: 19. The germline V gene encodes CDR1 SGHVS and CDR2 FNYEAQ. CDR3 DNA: TGTGCCAGCAGCCCCTCTGTATCGGGGGGTGACCCCAGTGAGCAGTTCTTC. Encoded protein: CASSPSVSGGDPSEQFF.

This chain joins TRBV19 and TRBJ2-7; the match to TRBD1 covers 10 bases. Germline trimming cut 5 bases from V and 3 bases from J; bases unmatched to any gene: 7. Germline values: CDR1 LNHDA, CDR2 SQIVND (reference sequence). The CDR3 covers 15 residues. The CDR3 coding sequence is TGTGCCAGTAGTCTGACGTGGACAGGGGGCTACGAGCAGTACTTC. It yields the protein CASSLTWTGGYEQYF. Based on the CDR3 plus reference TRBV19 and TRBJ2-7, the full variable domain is DGGITQSPKYLFRKEGQNVTLSCEQNLNHDAMYWYRQDPGQGLRLIYYSQIVNDFQKGDIAEGYSVSREKKESFPLTVTSAQKNPTAFYLCASSLTWTGGYEQYFGPGTRLTVT.

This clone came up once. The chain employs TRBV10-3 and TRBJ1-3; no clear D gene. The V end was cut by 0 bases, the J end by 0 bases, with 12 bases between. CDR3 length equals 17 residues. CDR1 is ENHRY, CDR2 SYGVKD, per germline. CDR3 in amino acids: CAISESEGVSSGNTIYF. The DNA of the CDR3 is TGTGCCATCAGTGAGTCGGAGGGTGTCTCCTCTGGAAACACCATATATTTT.

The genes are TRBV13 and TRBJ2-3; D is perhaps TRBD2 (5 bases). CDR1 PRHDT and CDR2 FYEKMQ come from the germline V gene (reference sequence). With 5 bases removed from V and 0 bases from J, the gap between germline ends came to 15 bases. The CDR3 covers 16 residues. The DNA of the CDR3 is TGTGCCAGCAGCATTGGACTCCCTCCTAGCACAGATACGCAGTATTTT. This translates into CASSIGLPPSTDTQYF.

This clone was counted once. The chain's CDR3 is CASSLAYELGSGANVLTF. The CDR3 region has the DNA TGTGCCAGCAGCTTAGCGTATGAGCTTGGCTCTGGGGCCAACGTCCTGACTTTC. V is TRBV7-9 and J is TRBJ2-6; D is unclear. Germline CDR1 is SEHNR and CDR2 is FQNEAQ (reference sequence). The CDR3 is 18 amino acids. Between the trimmed V and J ends, which lost 0 bases and 0 bases, there was a span of 12 bases.